This T cell receptor (beta chain) appears in the sequencing data of a study of blood T cells in healthy people across ages. As concerns this clonotype: Its target is not known.

Study findings and constraints: There was a strong correlation between TCR beta diversity and naive T cell percentage. The lack of PBMC sorting stopped any conclusive naive versus antigen-experienced comparison.

Looked up from germline, CDR1 is SGDLS and CDR2 is YYNGEE. Germline trimming cut 4 bases from V and 11 bases from J; bases unmatched to any gene: 11. This CDR3 contains 13 residues. Then a second PCR, running about 6 to 11 cycles, was carried out with a sample-barcoded 5' primer and a J-beta primer mix. Each CDR3 protein is one row after TCRdb ran MiXCR on the 5' RACE reads. This sample yields around 1,900,000 distinct CDR3 sequences, of which approximately 39% are seen a single time; 23% belongs to the top ten. The sequenced sample consisted of blood. V and J are TRBV9 and TRBJ2-5; 7 bases match TRBD1. The sequence was collected from a human donor in good health. In DNA form, the CDR3 reads TGTGCCAGCAGCATGACAGGGCTTCGCGGGCAGTACTTC. The encoded protein is CASSMTGLRGQYF.